Each of the 21 T cell receptor beta chains below was sequenced from the same sample in a study of cytomegalovirus exposure and HLA in healthy donors. Generated by immunoSEQ multiplex PCR, the TCRdb table keeps only in-frame clones and is missing some. The sample shows more than 55,000 clones, 94% of them seen only once. The sequenced sample was PBMCs. These receptors were collected from a woman younger than 35 in good health and CMV-seronegative.

The J gene is TRBJ2-1, the V gene TRBV13; the match to TRBD1 covers 8 bases. With 7 bases clipped from V and 3 bases from J, the junction kept 5 bases outside the gene matches. This CDR3 has 14 amino acids. The germline V gene has CDR1 PRHDT and CDR2 FYEKMQ (reference sequence). The CDR3, as DNA: TGTGCCAGCACCACCGGACAGGGCTACAATGAGCAGTTCTTC. Translating it yields CASTTGQGYNEQFF.

The genes are TRBV5-1 and TRBJ1-5; D is ambiguous. CDR1 SGHRS and CDR2 YFSETQ come from the germline V gene. The CDR3 spans 15 residues. Trimming cost V 0 bases and J 3 bases, with 10 bases left between them. The chain's CDR3 is CASSLVAGVNQPQHF. CDR3 sequence (DNA): TGCGCCAGCAGCTTGGTAGCCGGGGTCAATCAGCCCCAGCATTTT. Using reference TRBV5-1 and TRBJ1-5 for the parts outside the CDR3, the full variable domain is KAGVTQTPRYLIKTRGQQVTLSCSPISGHRSVSWYQQTPGQGLQFLFEYFSETQRNKGNFPGRFSGRQFSNSRSEMNVSTLELGDSALYLCASSLVAGVNQPQHFGDGTRLSIL.

The chain couples TRBV19 to TRBJ1-1; 8 bases are a match to TRBD1. J lost 11 bases, V lost 5 bases, and 10 bases had no gene match. This CDR3 has 13 amino acids. Germline CDR1 reads LNHDA; CDR2 reads SQIVND (reference sequence). The CDR3 nucleotides are TGTGCCAGTAGTGACGACAGGGGTAGTTCCGCTTTCTTT. It yields the protein CASSDDRGSSAFF.

The CDR3 DNA reads as TGTGCCAGCAGCTTGGTTCCAGGAGGGACAGGGGCCCAAGAGACCCAGTACTTC. This codes for CASSLVPGGTGAQETQYF. The V gene is TRBV5-5, the J gene TRBJ2-5; 10 nucleotides line up with TRBD1. Trimming took 0 bases from V and 1 from J; bases not matched to a gene: 9. The CDR3 has 18 amino acids. CDR1 SGHKS and CDR2 YYEKEE come from the germline V gene (reference sequence).

The gene calls are TRBV9 and TRBJ1-2; D is uncertain. Germline values: CDR1 SGDLS, CDR2 YYNGEE. The CDR3 has 15 amino acids. V lost 3 bases and J 4 bases, leaving 16 bases between the germline ends. CDR3 sequence reads: CASSAGGPLAYGYTF. The CDR3 DNA is TGTGCCAGCAGCGCCGGCGGCCCCTTAGCCTATGGCTACACCTTC.

The gene calls are TRBV9 and TRBJ1-5, with 7 bases fitting TRBD1. Germline CDR1 reads SGDLS; CDR2 reads YYNGEE. The CDR3 sequence is 15 residues long. V dropped 4 bases and J dropped 0; count of bases not matched to a gene: 4. CDR3 in DNA: TGTGCCAGCAGCCCAGGACAGGTTAGCAATCAGCCCCAGCATTTT. It is translated as CASSPGQVSNQPQHF.

J is TRBJ2-4 and V is TRBV25-1; D may be TRBD1 (6 bases). The CDR3 is 13 amino acids. The V gene lost 5 bases and the J gene lost 8 bases, with 13 bases spanning the gap. Germline loops: CDR1 MGHDK, CDR2 SYGVNS. The CDR3 here is CASSTSGADIQYF. DNA of the CDR3: TGTGCCAGCAGTACCTCAGGGGCGGACATTCAGTACTTC.

The V and J genes are TRBV6-5 and TRBJ1-2; D possibly corresponds to TRBD1 (6 bases). CDR3 length equals 14 residues. Trimming shortened V by 6 bases and J by 8 bases, and 19 bases separated the two germline ends. Germline values: CDR1 MNHEY, CDR2 SVGAGI. In DNA, the CDR3 is TGTGCCAGCAGATCGGTACAGGGAGAGAGGGGCTACACCTTC. Translating it yields CASRSVQGERGYTF.

V and J are TRBV19 and TRBJ1-6; 7 bases are shared with TRBD1. Germline loops: CDR1 LNHDA, CDR2 SQIVND (reference sequence). J was trimmed by 9 bases and V by 5 bases; bases with no gene match: 10. The CDR3 is 15 amino acids. This CDR3 reads CASSPETGVGSPLHF. The CDR3 region has the DNA TGTGCCAGTAGTCCGGAAACAGGGGTCGGTTCACCCCTCCACTTT. The complete variable domain, with remaining parts taken from reference TRBV19 and TRBJ1-6, reads DGGITQSPKYLFRKEGQNVTLSCEQNLNHDAMYWYRQDPGQGLRLIYYSQIVNDFQKGDIAEGYSVSREKKESFPLTVTSAQKNPTAFYLCASSPETGVGSPLHFGNGTRLTVT.

The CDR3 DNA reads as TGTGCCAGCTCAGGACTAGCGGGGGGAGTGGATACGCAGTATTTT. This codes for CASSGLAGGVDTQYF. This sequence joins TRBV18 and TRBJ2-3, with TRBD2 matching over 14 bases. The CDR3 runs 15 residues. CDR1 KGHSH and CDR2 LQKENI come from the germline V gene. J was trimmed by 6 bases and V by 5 bases; bases with no gene match: 4.

The V call is TRBV7-3, the J call TRBJ2-6; 10 nucleotides align to TRBD2. Germline lookup yields CDR1 SGHTA and CDR2 FQGTGA. The V gene end was trimmed by 5 bases and the J gene end by 3 bases; junction bases not matched to a gene: 10. The CDR3 covers 18 residues. CDR3 DNA: TGTGCCAGCAGCCAATCAGCGGGGGGGCGTAGTGGGGCCAACGTCCTGACTTTC. This encodes CASSQSAGGRSGANVLTF.

The chain employs TRBV28 and TRBJ2-5; 7 nucleotides align to TRBD2. This CDR3 region has 14 residues. Trimming took 2 bases from V and 3 from J; bases not matched to a gene: 3. CDR1 MDHEN and CDR2 SYDVKM come from the germline V gene. The CDR3 loop reads CASSLVSGEETQYF. Here the CDR3 DNA reads TGTGCCAGCAGTTTAGTGAGCGGGGAAGAGACCCAGTACTTC.

The rearrangement joins TRBV6-6 to TRBJ2-3, with 9 positions matching TRBD1. This CDR3 contains 15 residues. Germline CDR1 is MNHNY and CDR2 is SVGAGI (reference sequence). V trimming: 6 bases; J trimming: 6 bases; junction bases outside the gene matches: 10. CDR3 residues: CASSPIRQGVDTQYF. The CDR3 nucleotides read TGTGCCAGCAGCCCAATCCGACAGGGGGTGGATACGCAGTATTTT.

The V and J genes are TRBV2 and TRBJ2-5, with 8 bases identical to TRBD1. Germline V CDR1 and CDR2: SNHLY, FYNNEI. The V gene end was trimmed by 4 bases and the J gene end by 2 bases; junction bases not matched to a gene: 3. This CDR3 spans 14 amino acids. The CDR3 loop is CASSGRTGQETQYF. The DNA of the CDR3 is TGTGCCAGCAGTGGTAGGACAGGGCAAGAGACCCAGTACTTC.

The gene calls are TRBV5-4 and TRBJ1-2, with D perhaps matching TRBD1 (6 bases). In germline, CDR1 is SGHNT, CDR2 YYREEE (reference sequence). V shed 4 bases and J shed 3 bases, with 10 bases lying between them. This CDR3 comprises 13 residues. CDR3 coding DNA: TGTGCCAGCAGCCCGGGGGGCGACTATGGCTACACCTTC. It codes for CASSPGGDYGYTF.

Only a few counts were recorded for this clone. V is TRBV5-1 and J is TRBJ2-7; perhaps TRBD2 as D (6 bases). V dropped 0 bases and J dropped 3 bases, with 13 bases sitting between them. From germline, CDR1 is SGHRS and CDR2 YFSETQ. The CDR3 consists of 15 residues. CDR3 loop: CASSLGGAEDYEQYF. The CDR3 nucleotides read TGCGCCAGCAGCTTGGGCGGGGCGGAGGACTACGAGCAGTACTTC.

In its sample, this clone was seen once. The genes are TRBV5-1 and TRBJ1-1; D ambiguous. The CDR3 spans 17 residues. Germline CDR1 reads SGHRS; CDR2 reads YFSETQ. Trimming shortened V by 0 bases and J by 3 bases, and 18 bases separated the two germline ends. CDR3 protein: CASSLGVVTLTYTEAFF. The DNA of the CDR3 is TGCGCCAGCAGCTTGGGGGTCGTGACACTGACCTACACTGAAGCTTTCTTT.

The chain recombines TRBV11-2 with TRBJ1-4; TRBD1 is a possible D gene (6 bases). V dropped 2 bases and J dropped 0 bases, with 13 bases sitting between them. Germline V lookup: CDR1 SGHAT, CDR2 FQNNGV. This CDR3 is built from 17 residues. CDR3 sequence: CASSLLRQDPTNEKLFF. In DNA, the CDR3 is TGTGCCAGCAGCTTATTACGACAGGACCCAACTAATGAAAAACTGTTTTTT.

The CDR3 sequence: CASRGSGGGREQYF. CDR3 nucleotide sequence: TGTGCCAGTAGAGGGAGCGGGGGGGGCCGCGAGCAGTACTTC. The chain recombines TRBV19 with TRBJ2-7, with 10 bases identical to TRBD2. V shed 6 bases, J shed 6 bases, and the junction held 8 bases outside the gene matches. Germline values: CDR1 LNHDA, CDR2 SQIVND (reference sequence). The CDR3 is 14 residues long.

The rearrangement uses TRBV27 and TRBJ2-7; 8 nucleotides agree with TRBD1. Germline V CDR1 and CDR2: MNHEY, SMNVEV (reference sequence). The trim removed 11 bases at V and 6 bases at J, leaving 6 bases unmatched. This CDR3 is 11 amino acids long. CDR3 sequence: CAVRTGREQYF. Here the CDR3 DNA reads TGTGCCGTTCGGACAGGGCGCGAGCAGTACTTC.

The chain combines TRBV27 with TRBJ1-2, with 8 bases lining up with TRBD1. CDR1 and CDR2 (germline): MNHEY, SMNVEV (reference sequence). The CDR3 consists of 14 residues. Losses at the gene ends were 5 bases for V and 3 bases for J; bases not matched to a gene: 5. The CDR3 region is CASSKQGGHYGYTF. In nucleotides, the CDR3 is TGTGCCAGCAGTAAACAGGGGGGCCACTATGGCTACACCTTC.